What follows are 19 T cell receptor beta chains derived from one specimen sequenced in a study of cytomegalovirus exposure and HLA in healthy donors. PCR employed 60 Vbeta and 13 Jbeta primers. Profiled with immunoSEQ multiplex PCR; TCRdb holds only in-frame clones, not every one. The sample includes 150,000 to 200,000 clones, about 79% of them seen just once. The source material was PBMCs. Receptors originate from a woman aged 45-65 years in good health and CMV-seronegative.

V usage is TRBV5-1 and J usage is TRBJ1-1, with TRBD1 matching over 8 bases. With 4 bases clipped from V and 1 base from J, the junction kept 12 bases outside the gene matches. The CDR3 covers 17 residues. Germline CDR1 is SGHRS and CDR2 is YFSETQ. For the CDR3, the DNA is TGCGCCAGCAGCCCCCCCACCCAGGGGGCACGGAACACTGAAGCTTTCTTT. Its translation: CASSPPTQGARNTEAFF.

In its sample, this clone was seen a few times. The chain carries TRBV5-1 and TRBJ1-4; 10 positions agree with TRBD1. Germline assignment: CDR1 SGHRS and CDR2 YFSETQ. The CDR3 is 15 residues long. V was clipped by 3 bases and J by 8 bases; unmatched bases: 7. In nucleotides, the CDR3 is TGCGCCAGCAGCTCCCGAGGGACAGGGGAAGAAAAACTGTTTTTT. Protein product: CASSSRGTGEEKLFF.

The J gene is TRBJ2-2, the V gene TRBV5-1, with no clear D. The V end lost 2 bases, the J end lost 4 bases, and 6 bases lay between the germline ends. The germline V gene encodes CDR1 SGHRS and CDR2 YFSETQ. This CDR3 is 13 amino acids long. The DNA for the CDR3 is TGCGCCAGCAGCTTTAGACTCACCGGGGAGCTGTTTTTT. Protein: CASSFRLTGELFF. Filled out from reference TRBV5-1 and TRBJ2-2, the complete variable domain reads KAGVTQTPRYLIKTRGQQVTLSCSPISGHRSVSWYQQTPGQGLQFLFEYFSETQRNKGNFPGRFSGRQFSNSRSEMNVSTLELGDSALYLCASSFRLTGELFFGEGSRLTVL.

The chain carries TRBV15 and TRBJ1-4, with D possibly being TRBD1 (6 bases). V lost 5 bases and J lost 0, with 13 bases in between. The CDR3 length is 16 residues. Germline CDR1 LNHNV, CDR2 YYDKDF (reference sequence). The CDR3 reads CATSRGQLATNEKLFF. The CDR3 DNA sequence: TGTGCCACCAGCCGAGGACAGCTTGCAACTAATGAAAAACTGTTTTTT. Based on the CDR3 plus reference TRBV15 and TRBJ1-4, the full variable domain is DAMVIQNPRYQVTQFGKPVTLSCSQTLNHNVMYWYQQKSSQAPKLLFHYYDKDFNNEADTPDNFQSRRPNTSFCFLDIRSPGLGDTAMYLCATSRGQLATNEKLFFGSGTQLSVL.

This rearrangement joins TRBV11-2 to TRBJ2-7; 10 positions match TRBD1. The length of the CDR3 is 15 residues. V lost 5 bases, J lost 3 bases, and 7 bases stayed unmatched. Germline V gene sequence: CDR1 SGHAT, CDR2 FQNNGV. CDR3 sequence (DNA): TGTGCCAGCAGCGAACGGGACAGGGGTAACTACGAGCAGTACTTC. This codes for CASSERDRGNYEQYF.

In nucleotides, the CDR3 is TGCAGCGTTGCTCGCAGGGGAACCTACGAGCAGTACTTC. Translated, it gives CSVARRGTYEQYF. The chain couples TRBV29-1 to TRBJ2-7, with D possibly TRBD1 on 6 matching bases. The V gene's germline CDR1 is SQVTM and CDR2 ANQGSEA. The CDR3 length is 13 residues. V was trimmed by 4 bases and J by 2 bases, leaving 12 bases between them.

The chain employs TRBV5-1 and TRBJ1-5, with 9 bases that match TRBD1. This CDR3 contains 15 residues. The V gene's germline CDR1 is SGHRS and CDR2 YFSETQ. V lost 0 bases to trimming and J lost 7 bases; unmatched junction nucleotides: 5. The chain's CDR3 is CASSLDTGGGQPQHF. The CDR3 coding sequence is TGCGCCAGCAGCTTGGATACAGGGGGCGGACAGCCCCAGCATTTT.

The V gene is TRBV6-6, the J gene TRBJ1-2; maybe TRBD1 (6 bases). CDR1 is MNHNY, CDR2 SVGAGI, per germline (reference sequence). The CDR3 length is 13 residues. V lost 7 bases to trimming and J lost 2 bases, with 11 bases between them. The CDR3 region is CASTDSDNYGYTF. CDR3 bases: TGTGCCAGCACGGACAGTGACAACTATGGCTACACCTTC.

The CDR3 sequence: CASSPQGTDTQYF. The CDR3 region has the DNA TGTGCCAGCAGCCCCCAGGGAACAGATACGCAGTATTTT. This sequence joins TRBV11-3 and TRBJ2-3; tentatively, D is TRBD1 (5 bases). V lost 5 bases and J 3 bases, leaving 9 bases between the germline ends. CDR1 and CDR2 (germline): SGHNT, YENEEA. CDR3 length: 13 amino acids. Full variable domain (outside the CDR3, taken from reference TRBV11-3 and TRBJ2-3): EAGVVQSPRYKIIEKKQPVAFWCNPISGHNTLYWYLQNLGQGPELLIRYENEEAVDDSQLPKDRFSAERLKGVDSTLKIQPAELGDSAVYLCASSPQGTDTQYFGPGTRLTVL.

The chain employs TRBV14 and TRBJ2-5; TRBD2 aligns across 13 bases. The junction had 6 bases not matched to a gene; V was cut back by 4 bases and J by 4 bases. In germline, CDR1 is SGHDN, CDR2 FVKESK. The CDR3 length is 16 residues. In DNA, the CDR3 is TGTGCCAGCAGCCGCCTCGGACTAGCGGGAGTAGAGACCCAGTACTTC. This gives the protein CASSRLGLAGVETQYF.

CDR3 in amino acids: CASSYTGTTNEKLFF. CDR3 DNA sequence: TGTGCCAGCAGTTATACAGGGACAACTAATGAAAAACTGTTTTTT. This chain uses TRBV5-6 with TRBJ1-4, with D perhaps TRBD1 (6 bases). The CDR3 runs to 15 residues. Trimming took off 5 bases at V and 0 bases at J, with 11 bases between the two ends. Per the germline V gene, CDR1 is SGHDT and CDR2 is YYEEEE.

This clone has just one count. The rearrangement joins TRBV7-9 to TRBJ1-2, with unresolved D. Looked up from germline, CDR1 is SEHNR and CDR2 is FQNEAQ (reference sequence). The CDR3 runs 14 residues. Trimming stripped 4 bases from V and 5 bases from J, with 14 bases between. CDR3: CASSSPTEGYGYTF. In nucleotides, the CDR3 is TGTGCCAGCAGCTCCCCGACGGAGGGTTATGGCTACACCTTC.

The rearrangement links TRBV19 to TRBJ1-2; no reliable D call. V was pared by 0 bases and J by 6 bases, with 8 bases between. The CDR3 runs 13 residues. Per the germline V gene, CDR1 is LNHDA and CDR2 is SQIVND (reference sequence). The CDR3 here is CASSIDGGDGYTF. The CDR3 DNA is TGTGCCAGTAGTATAGATGGTGGAGATGGCTACACCTTC.

The chain uses TRBV6-6 and TRBJ2-1, with 7 bases identical to TRBD2. Germline loops: CDR1 MNHNY, CDR2 SVGAGI (reference sequence). V was clipped by 5 bases and J by 6 bases; unmatched bases: 10. There are 15 residues in the CDR3. CDR3 residues: CASSPGDPGGNEQFF. In DNA, the CDR3 is TGTGCCAGCAGTCCTGGGGACCCGGGAGGCAATGAGCAGTTCTTC.

This clone was found once. The V gene is TRBV19, the J gene TRBJ1-2; tentative D call: TRBD1 (5 bases). The ends were cut back, 3 bases at V and 0 bases at J, with 11 bases in the middle. Germline assignment: CDR1 LNHDA and CDR2 SQIVND (reference sequence). The CDR3 covers 15 residues. CDR3: CASSIDRLANYGYTF. In nucleotides, the CDR3 is TGTGCCAGTAGTATTGACAGATTAGCTAACTATGGCTACACCTTC. The full variable domain, its missing parts supplied by reference TRBV19 and TRBJ1-2, is DGGITQSPKYLFRKEGQNVTLSCEQNLNHDAMYWYRQDPGQGLRLIYYSQIVNDFQKGDIAEGYSVSREKKESFPLTVTSAQKNPTAFYLCASSIDRLANYGYTFGSGTRLTVV.

V gene TRBV9 combines with J gene TRBJ2-4, with TRBD1 as a possible D gene (6 bases). CDR1 and CDR2 (germline): SGDLS, YYNGEE. Trimming left V 0 bases short and J 7 bases short, with 11 bases between. The CDR3 runs to 14 residues. CDR3 nucleotide sequence: TGTGCCAGCAGCGTAGTATCCGGACAGAACATTCAGTACTTC. It codes for CASSVVSGQNIQYF.

This clone was seen more than once but under ten times. The chain combines TRBV2 with TRBJ2-5; 10 bases match TRBD2. The CDR3 sequence is 15 residues long. V gave up 6 bases and J gave up 2 bases; unmatched junction bases: 6. Per the germline V gene, CDR1 is SNHLY and CDR2 is FYNNEI. CDR3 amino acids: CASRIAGGPQETQYF. As DNA, the CDR3 is TGTGCCAGCAGAATAGCGGGAGGACCACAAGAGACCCAGTACTTC.

The rearrangement uses TRBV10-3 and TRBJ1-2, with 8 positions matching TRBD1. CDR3 length: 14 amino acids. V lost 3 bases and J lost 4; bases outside the gene matches: 4. From germline, CDR1 is ENHRY and CDR2 SYGVKD. The DNA for the CDR3 is TGTGCCATCAGTGAATCAGGGGGCGGCTATGGCTACACCTTC. Translation gives CAISESGGGYGYTF.

CDR3 DNA: TGTGCCAGCAGCTTGCTAGGGGTTAACGAGGAGACCCAGTACTTC. It translates to CASSLLGVNEETQYF. The V and J genes are TRBV5-6 and TRBJ2-5, with D maybe TRBD1 (5 bases). CDR1 and CDR2 (germline): SGHDT, YYEEEE. Trimming stripped 1 base from V and 5 bases from J, with 15 bases between. The CDR3 spans 15 residues.